Shown below are 32 T cell receptor beta chains from a single sample sequenced in a study of T cell changes during pregnancy in multiple sclerosis. Libraries were prepared by immunoSEQ multiplex PCR; TCRdb keeps only in-frame clonotypes and omits some of them. This table holds approximately 27,000 clones, around 90% found once. The source material was CD4+ T cells from peripheral blood mononuclear cells, sampled in the first trimester of pregnancy. These receptors originate from a female donor with multiple sclerosis, enrolled in a pregnancy study.

The V and J genes are TRBV18 and TRBJ2-1; D call uncertain. V lost 3 bases and J lost 4, with 13 bases in between. This CDR3 region has 15 residues. CDR1 KGHSH and CDR2 LQKENI come from the germline V gene. CDR3 loop: CASSPTEIGYNEQFF. The DNA for the CDR3 is TGTGCCAGCTCACCGACGGAGATAGGATACAATGAGCAGTTCTTC.

The CDR3 DNA reads TGTGCCAGCTCACCACCGGTAAGGAGTACCTACGAGCAGTACTTC. Translated: CASSPPVRSTYEQYF. The gene calls are TRBV18 and TRBJ2-7; D not certain. V lost 0 bases and J 2 bases, leaving 11 bases between the germline ends. The CDR3 runs 15 residues. The germline CDR1 and CDR2 sequences are KGHSH and LQKENI.

This clone was recorded only once. The chain has TRBV5-1 and TRBJ2-7; D not certain. With 7 bases removed from V and 3 bases from J, the gap between germline ends came to 14 bases. CDR3 size: 13 residues. CDR1 is SGHRS and CDR2 is YFSETQ in the germline V gene. The CDR3 reads CASRLDLNYEQYF. CDR3 in DNA: TGCGCCAGCCGACTCGACCTGAACTACGAGCAGTACTTC.

The CDR3 DNA sequence: TGTGCCAGCAGCTTTGGGGGGACGGGGCCCCAGCATTTT. As protein: CASSFGGTGPQHF. The chain employs TRBV7-2 and TRBJ1-5; TRBD1 might be the D (5 bases). Germline V CDR1 and CDR2: SGHTA, FQGNSA. With 3 bases removed from V and 9 bases from J, the gap between germline ends came to 12 bases. This CDR3 is 13 amino acids long.

V gene TRBV18 combines with J gene TRBJ1-1, with TRBD1 matching over 9 bases. J gave up 12 bases and V 3 bases, and 14 bases lay outside the gene matches. From germline, CDR1 is KGHSH and CDR2 LQKENI. This CDR3 contains 15 residues. CDR3 DNA sequence: TGTGCCAGCTCACCGTTAACCCCGGGACAGGGATCGACTTTCTTT. Its protein is CASSPLTPGQGSTFF.

With regard to this clone: A much larger clone sits a single nucleotide away, making a read error possible. This sample also contains other DNA sequences that code for the same CDR3. The rearrangement links TRBV7-3 to TRBJ1-1, with D tentatively TRBD1 (5 bases). The CDR3 contains 14 residues. Germline V gene sequence: CDR1 SGHTA, CDR2 FQGTGA. Deletions cut 0 bases from V and 3 bases from J, with 8 bases between. The CDR3 sequence is CASSLTGGDTEAFF. The CDR3 DNA sequence: TGTGCCAGCAGCTTAACGGGAGGGGACACTGAAGCTTTCTTT.

This clone has only one observation. The V gene is TRBV28, the J gene TRBJ2-7; D may be TRBD1 (5 bases). Germline-derived CDR1 and CDR2 are MDHEN and SYDVKM. The CDR3 spans 13 residues. Trimming took 8 bases from V and 4 from J, leaving 15 bases between them. The DNA for the CDR3 is TGTGCCAGCTATCGGCAGGGTGGGTACGAGCAGTACTTC. Amino acids: CASYRQGGYEQYF.

The chain joins TRBV11-2 to TRBJ2-6; 9 bases map to TRBD1. Germline lookup yields CDR1 SGHAT and CDR2 FQNNGV. V shed 3 bases and J 0 bases; nucleotides not matched to a gene: 6. The CDR3 loop spans 18 amino acids. The CDR3, as DNA: TGTGCCAGCAGCTTCCCGACAGGGGGTGGCTCTGGGGCCAACGTCCTGACTTTC. It encodes CASSFPTGGGSGANVLTF. The whole variable domain, remainder taken from reference TRBV11-2 and TRBJ2-6, is EAGVAQSPRYKIIEKRQSVAFWCNPISGHATLYWYQQILGQGPKLLIQFQNNGVVDDSQLPKDRFSAERLKGVDSTLKIQPAKLEDSAVYLCASSFPTGGGSGANVLTFGAGSRLTVL.

This chain joins TRBV7-2 and TRBJ2-5, with a tentative D call TRBD2 (6 bases). This CDR3 has 16 residues. Germline V CDR1 and CDR2: SGHTA, FQGNSA. V dropped 4 bases and J dropped 4 bases, with 19 bases sitting between them. CDR3 region: CASSSNPRGGPETQYF. The CDR3, as DNA: TGTGCCAGCAGCTCCAACCCCCGGGGAGGCCCAGAGACCCAGTACTTC.

The chain joins TRBV2 to TRBJ1-5; TRBD1 matches 8 bases. The ends lost 5 bases at V and 5 bases at J; junction bases unmatched: 5. The germline CDR1 and CDR2 sequences are SNHLY and FYNNEI. The CDR3 runs 14 residues. The DNA of the CDR3 is TGTGCCAGCAGTTGGGACAGGTCTTATCAGCCCCAGCATTTT. Translating it yields CASSWDRSYQPQHF.

The chain links TRBV15 to TRBJ1-5; maybe TRBD1 (5 bases). CDR1 is LNHNV and CDR2 is YYDKDF in the germline V gene (reference sequence). Trimming shortened V by 0 bases and J by 5 bases, and 8 bases separated the two germline ends. This CDR3 spans 14 amino acids. The CDR3 is CATSRDGGDQPQHF. The DNA of the CDR3 is TGTGCCACCAGCAGAGATGGGGGGGATCAGCCCCAGCATTTT.

The chain has TRBV7-3 and TRBJ2-3; TRBD2 agrees at 15 bases. The CDR3 loop spans 16 amino acids. V shed 5 bases and J 4 bases; nucleotides not matched to a gene: 4. Germline assignment: CDR1 SGHTA and CDR2 FQGTGA. This chain's CDR3 is CASSPRTSGGADTQYF. Here the CDR3 DNA reads TGTGCCAGCAGCCCGCGGACTAGCGGGGGGGCAGATACGCAGTATTTT.

V and J are TRBV5-1 and TRBJ2-3, with 16 bases fitting TRBD2. V was clipped by 3 bases and J by 2 bases; unmatched bases: 6. The CDR3 contains 18 residues. Germline V lookup: CDR1 SGHRS, CDR2 YFSETQ. For the CDR3, the DNA is TGCGCCAGCAGCTGGAGGGGACTAGCGGGGGGGAACACAGATACGCAGTATTTT. It specifies CASSWRGLAGGNTDTQYF.

The V and J genes are TRBV9 and TRBJ1-2; TRBD1 agrees at 7 bases. Germline CDR1 is SGDLS and CDR2 is YYNGEE. CDR3 length equals 14 residues. V shed 1 base and J 10 bases; nucleotides not matched to a gene: 10. The CDR3 region is CASSVTPGTVVYTF. The CDR3, as DNA: TGTGCCAGCAGCGTAACCCCCGGGACAGTAGTCTACACCTTC.

V usage is TRBV11-2 and J usage is TRBJ1-1; no definite D call. The CDR3 is 13 amino acids. V was trimmed by 5 bases and J by 7 bases, leaving 14 bases between them. Germline assignment: CDR1 SGHAT and CDR2 FQNNGV. CDR3 nucleotide sequence: TGTGCCAGCAGCCCCCACCTGCGGGGTGAAGCTTTCTTT. Translation: CASSPHLRGEAFF.

This clone was seen only once. The chain employs TRBV5-1 and TRBJ2-3; possible D gene TRBD2, 6 bases. The germline gives CDR1 SGHRS, CDR2 YFSETQ. The CDR3 spans 13 residues. V lost 3 bases and J lost 1, with 6 bases in between. CDR3 coding DNA: TGCGCCAGCAGCTGGGGGGGCACAGATACGCAGTATTTT. Amino acid sequence: CASSWGGTDTQYF.

The chain couples TRBV4-1 to TRBJ2-3; D may be TRBD1 (5 bases). Looked up from germline, CDR1 is MGHRA and CDR2 is YSYEKL. V gave up 0 bases and J gave up 4 bases, with 8 bases separating them. The CDR3 sequence is 14 residues long. The CDR3 here is CASSQDLGADTQYF. CDR3 coding DNA: TGCGCCAGCAGCCAAGATCTAGGGGCAGATACGCAGTATTTT.

The V and J genes are TRBV29-1 and TRBJ1-3; D gene unclear. V lost 1 base and J lost 4, with 5 bases in between. There are 12 residues in the CDR3. Germline loops: CDR1 SQVTM, CDR2 ANQGSEA. CDR3 DNA sequence: TGCAGCGTTGAAGGTATCGGAAACACCATATATTTT. Its translation: CSVEGIGNTIYF.

The chain combines TRBV15 with TRBJ2-3; 11 bases agree with TRBD1. V shed 5 bases and J 5 bases; nucleotides not matched to a gene: 6. The germline CDR1 and CDR2 sequences are LNHNV and YYDKDF (reference sequence). This CDR3 is built from 15 residues. Here the CDR3 DNA reads TGTGCCACCAGCCTAGGGACAGGGGGGGGAGATACGCAGTATTTT. Its protein product is CATSLGTGGGDTQYF.

This chain uses TRBV4-3 with TRBJ2-7, with TRBD2 as a possible D gene (6 bases). Germline V gene sequence: CDR1 LGHNA, CDR2 YSLEER. V was cut by 0 bases and J by 9 bases, with 18 bases left in between. The CDR3 covers 15 residues. The DNA for the CDR3 is TGCGCCAGCAGCCAAGAAATCGGGCAGGGAGGATGGCAGTACTTC. It yields the protein CASSQEIGQGGWQYF.

The chain couples TRBV5-1 to TRBJ2-5; D is undetermined. This CDR3 is 11 amino acids long. Trimming cost V 2 bases and J 3 bases, with 2 bases left between them. Germline CDR1 reads SGHRS; CDR2 reads YFSETQ. The CDR3 DNA reads as TGCGCCAGCAGCTTCGAAGAGACCCAGTACTTC. Translating gives CASSFEETQYF.

This clone was seen once. J is TRBJ2-5 and V is TRBV2; D not certain. CDR1 is SNHLY, CDR2 FYNNEI, per germline. V was clipped by 4 bases and J by 5 bases, with 5 bases between them. The CDR3 totals 11 residues. Written as DNA, the CDR3 is TGTGCCAGCAGTGTATATGAGACCCAGTACTTC. It specifies CASSVYETQYF.

The gene calls are TRBV4-2 and TRBJ1-5; perhaps TRBD1 as D (5 bases). V lost 1 base and J 2 bases, leaving 12 bases between the germline ends. The germline V gene has CDR1 LGHNA and CDR2 YNFKEQ. The CDR3 consists of 16 residues. In DNA form, the CDR3 reads TGTGCCAGCAGCCAAGGAGGAGGGGATGGCAATCAGCCCCAGCATTTT. Its translation: CASSQGGGDGNQPQHF.

To note about this clone: At one end, the junction sequence differs from germline, possibly due to a read error. The rearrangement links TRBV7-7 to TRBJ2-5; TRBD2 agrees at 14 bases. The V gene's germline CDR1 is SSHAT and CDR2 FNYEAQ (reference sequence). CDR3 length: 15 amino acids. Here the CDR3 reads CASSLGLAGEETQYF. In nucleotides, the CDR3 is TGTGCTAGCAGCCTGGGACTAGCGGGGGAAGAGACCCAGTACTTC.

The chain is built from TRBV5-4 and TRBJ1-1; 9 nucleotides match TRBD1. V shed 1 base, J shed 4 bases, and the junction held 5 bases outside the gene matches. Germline V gene lookup returns CDR1 SGHNT and CDR2 YYREEE (reference sequence). The CDR3 extends over 15 amino acids. The CDR3 region is CASSLFRDRVTEAFF. The DNA of the CDR3 is TGTGCCAGCAGCTTGTTCCGGGACAGGGTCACTGAAGCTTTCTTT.

The rearrangement joins TRBV7-9 to TRBJ1-4; D not resolved. Trimming removed 1 base from V and 3 bases from J, with 6 bases in between. The CDR3 contains 14 residues. Germline lookup yields CDR1 SEHNR and CDR2 FQNEAQ (reference sequence). In DNA, the CDR3 is TGTGCCAGCAGCTTAGGGGGAGCTAATGAAAAACTGTTTTTT. Translating gives CASSLGGANEKLFF.

The chain combines TRBV19 with TRBJ1-6; D not certain. Germline V lookup: CDR1 LNHDA, CDR2 SQIVND (reference sequence). The CDR3 loop spans 16 amino acids. The V gene lost 7 bases and the J gene lost 5 bases, with 18 bases spanning the gap. CDR3 residues: CASNPSAVTDNSPLHF. Written as DNA, the CDR3 is TGTGCCAGTAACCCGTCGGCGGTAACTGATAATTCACCCCTCCACTTT.

The CDR3 loop reads CASSTRDRGTGNEKLFF. DNA for the CDR3: TGCGCCAGCAGCACTCGGGACAGGGGGACGGGGAATGAAAAACTGTTTTTT. The rearrangement joins TRBV5-1 to TRBJ1-4; TRBD1 agrees at 11 bases. The J segment lost 5 bases and the V segment lost 4 bases, leaving 10 bases of the junction unmatched. The CDR3 consists of 17 residues. CDR1 and CDR2 (germline): SGHRS, YFSETQ.

The rearrangement uses TRBV11-2 and TRBJ2-3; 8 bases are shared with TRBD2. CDR1 SGHAT and CDR2 FQNNGV come from the germline V gene. After removal of 4 bases from V and 5 bases from J, the junction contained 5 bases not matched to a gene. The CDR3 contains 14 residues. CDR3 sequence reads: CASSSRGGGDTQYF. The CDR3 DNA reads as TGTGCCAGCAGCTCCCGGGGGGGCGGAGATACGCAGTATTTT.

The gene calls are TRBV15 and TRBJ1-1; D is perhaps TRBD1 (5 bases). V lost 0 bases to trimming and J lost 5 bases, with 10 bases between them. Germline V CDR1 and CDR2: LNHNV, YYDKDF (reference sequence). The CDR3 is 14 amino acids. CDR3 in DNA: TGTGCCACCAGCAGAGATGGGGCGGGGACTGAAGCTTTCTTT. This sequence encodes CATSRDGAGTEAFF.

This chain links TRBV4-3 with TRBJ1-2; perhaps TRBD1 as D (6 bases). Germline V gene data show CDR1 as LGHNA and CDR2 as YSLEER. This CDR3 is 17 amino acids long. V was trimmed by 4 bases and J by 3 bases, leaving 21 bases between them. CDR3 amino acids: CASSLALAATGYYGYTF. CDR3 DNA: TGCGCCAGCAGCCTCGCGCTAGCCGCAACAGGGTACTATGGCTACACCTTC.

The V call is TRBV6-6, the J call TRBJ2-7, with D possibly TRBD1 on 6 matching bases. The CDR3 runs to 14 residues. V was shortened by 6 bases and J by 8 bases, with 20 bases between the two germline ends. Germline assignment: CDR1 MNHNY and CDR2 SVGAGI (reference sequence). CDR3 nucleotide sequence: TGTGCCAGCAGCCGACCTAGTACAGGGACGAAGCAGTACTTC. This translates into CASSRPSTGTKQYF.